One and the same sample provided the 23 T cell receptor beta chains below, sequenced in a study of blood T cell repertoires in COVID-19. Some clones are missing from TCRdb's copy, which holds only in-frame ones; the method was immunoSEQ multiplex PCR. The sample shows almost 250,000 clones, about 84% of them seen only once. The sample was peripheral blood. These receptors originate from a woman of 80 years or more with COVID-19, enrolled during active disease.

This clone has more than one count but fewer than ten. The chain combines TRBV4-3 with TRBJ1-2, with a tentative D call TRBD1 (5 bases). This CDR3 region has 14 residues. Germline-derived CDR1 and CDR2 are LGHNA and YSLEER. V lost 2 bases to trimming and J lost 8 bases, with 15 bases between them. In nucleotides, the CDR3 is TGCGCCAGCAGCCAAACGCTCGGGGGGGGAGGCTACACCTTC. Translating gives CASSQTLGGGGYTF.

The chain carries TRBV7-6 and TRBJ1-2, with D unclear. The CDR3 loop spans 15 amino acids. CDR1 and CDR2 from the germline V gene are SGHVS and FNYEAQ. Trimming pared 5 bases from V and 4 bases from J, leaving 17 bases between. Here the CDR3 DNA reads TGTGCCAGCAGCCTTTGGAATGAGGGCGGCTATGGCTACACCTTC. Protein sequence: CASSLWNEGGYGYTF. Looking up the rest from reference TRBV7-6 and TRBJ1-2 gives the full variable domain: GAGVSQSPRYKVTKRGQDVALRCDPISGHVSLYWYRQALGQGPEFLTYFNYEAQQDKSGLPNDRFSAERPEGSISTLTIQRTEQRDSAMYRCASSLWNEGGYGYTFGSGTRLTVV.

A single count supports this clone. The J gene is TRBJ2-5, the V gene TRBV28; 12 positions agree with TRBD2. From germline, CDR1 is MDHEN and CDR2 SYDVKM. With V trimmed by 4 bases and J by 5 bases, 8 bases remained unmatched. The CDR3 extends over 16 amino acids. This chain's CDR3 is CASSSPLAGGQETQYF. CDR3 bases: TGTGCCAGCAGTTCCCCTCTAGCGGGGGGGCAGGAGACCCAGTACTTC.

This chain joins TRBV20-1 and TRBJ2-3, with a weak D call TRBD1 (5 bases). V gave up 3 bases and J gave up 2 bases, with 12 bases separating them. Germline V gene sequence: CDR1 DFQATT, CDR2 SNEGSKA (reference sequence). The CDR3 spans 14 residues. Written as DNA, the CDR3 is TGCAGTGCTAGTAGTCAGGGATACACAGATACGCAGTATTTT. This translates into CSASSQGYTDTQYF.

V and J are TRBV10-2 and TRBJ2-5, with D maybe TRBD1 (5 bases). V lost 8 bases and J lost 5, with 21 bases in between. Germline assignment: CDR1 WSHSY and CDR2 SAAADI. This CDR3 region has 15 residues. CDR3 sequence: CASSTGVGKLETQYF. CDR3 DNA sequence: TGCGCCAGCTCAACAGGCGTAGGGAAGTTGGAGACCCAGTACTTC.

This clone was seen a single time. The chain combines TRBV29-1 with TRBJ1-2; D is unclear. V was pared by 2 bases and J by 5 bases, with 9 bases between. This CDR3 spans 12 amino acids. Germline CDR1 and CDR2: SQVTM and ANQGSEA. This chain's CDR3 is CSVESRFYGYTF. The CDR3 DNA sequence: TGCAGCGTTGAATCCAGGTTTTATGGCTACACCTTC.

In its sample, this clone was seen once. CDR3 nucleotide sequence: TGTGCCAGCAGTGAGACAGGCGGATATGGCTACACCTTC. Protein sequence: CASSETGGYGYTF. The chain combines TRBV6-2 or TRBV6-3 with TRBJ1-2; TRBD1 is a possible D gene (6 bases). There are 13 residues in the CDR3. Trimming removed 5 bases at V and 5 bases at J, with 12 bases between. Germline values: CDR1 MNHEY, CDR2 SVGEGT.

The chain combines TRBV2 with TRBJ2-5; 9 bases are shared with TRBD2. V shed 3 bases and J 4 bases; nucleotides not matched to a gene: 3. Germline V gives CDR1 SNHLY, CDR2 FYNNEI. This CDR3 spans 14 amino acids. The CDR3 bases are TGTGCCAGCAGTGAGGGAGCGGGGGGAGAGACCCAGTACTTC. This gives the protein CASSEGAGGETQYF.

The chain recombines TRBV7-9 with TRBJ2-7; D remains unclear. The CDR3 consists of 11 residues. V was cut by 10 bases and J by 6 bases, with 13 bases left in between. CDR1 and CDR2 from the germline V gene are SEHNR and FQNEAQ (reference sequence). CDR3 in amino acids: CATTALSEQYF. CDR3 DNA: TGTGCCACCACAGCTTTAAGCGAGCAGTACTTC.

The chain has TRBV12-3 or TRBV12-4 and TRBJ1-2; D is ambiguous. V dropped 6 bases and J dropped 8 bases, with 16 bases sitting between them. The CDR3 runs to 13 residues. The CDR3 sequence is CASSAGLVTGYTF. For the CDR3, the DNA is TGTGCCAGCAGCGCTGGACTAGTAACCGGCTACACCTTC.

This clone was detected once. The same CDR3 is also encoded by other DNA sequences in this sample. This rearrangement joins TRBV12-3 or TRBV12-4 to TRBJ1-2, with a possible D match to TRBD1 (5 bases). CDR3 size: 13 residues. Trimming shortened V by 3 bases and J by 2 bases, and 7 bases separated the two germline ends. For the CDR3, the DNA is TGTGCCAGCAGTTTGGGGCAGAACTATGGCTACACCTTC. Protein product: CASSLGQNYGYTF.

V usage is TRBV6-5 and J usage is TRBJ2-3; TRBD2 aligns across 10 bases. V dropped 2 bases and J dropped 1; count of bases not matched to a gene: 0. There are 15 residues in the CDR3. CDR1 and CDR2 from the germline V gene are MNHEY and SVGAGI. DNA of the CDR3: TGTGCCAGCAGTTACCTAGCGGGGGGCACAGATACGCAGTATTTT. Its protein product is CASSYLAGGTDTQYF.

V gene TRBV18 combines with J gene TRBJ1-1; perhaps TRBD1 as D (6 bases). The germline V and J ends were trimmed by 2 bases and 1 base, with 11 bases remaining between them. The germline V gene encodes CDR1 KGHSH and CDR2 LQKENI. CDR3 length: 15 residues. CDR3 nucleotide sequence: TGTGCCAGCTCACCAGGCGGACAGTCGAACACTGAAGCTTTCTTT. Protein: CASSPGGQSNTEAFF.

V usage is TRBV19 and J usage is TRBJ2-7, with a tentative D call TRBD2 (5 bases). Germline values: CDR1 LNHDA, CDR2 SQIVND (reference sequence). Trimming shortened V by 1 base and J by 5 bases, and 18 bases separated the two germline ends. The CDR3 covers 16 residues. The DNA for the CDR3 is TGTGCCAGTAGTATAGCCCCGGGATCTTCGTGGGACGAGCAGTACTTC. Protein sequence: CASSIAPGSSWDEQYF.

The CDR3 DNA sequence: TGTGCCAGCAGTGAATGGCTGACAGGGGGCGGCGGCTACACCTTC. Translating it yields CASSEWLTGGGGYTF. V usage is TRBV6-1 and J usage is TRBJ1-2, with 10 bases that match TRBD1. V shed 2 bases and J 8 bases; nucleotides not matched to a gene: 8. The CDR3 sequence is 15 residues long. Germline V lookup: CDR1 MNHNS, CDR2 SASEGT.

V and J are TRBV10-2 and TRBJ2-7; TRBD2 matches 7 bases. CDR1 is WSHSY, CDR2 SAAADI, per germline. There are 13 residues in the CDR3. After removal of 8 bases from V and 1 base from J, the junction contained 5 bases not matched to a gene. The chain's CDR3 is CASQMGLSYEQYV. The CDR3 DNA reads TGCGCCAGCCAAATGGGACTATCCTACGAGCAGTACGTC.

The chain combines TRBV18 with TRBJ1-5; weak D call: TRBD1 (5 bases). The germline V gene encodes CDR1 KGHSH and CDR2 LQKENI. The V end was cut by 3 bases, the J end by 0 bases, with 12 bases between. The CDR3 is made up of 16 amino acids. The CDR3 nucleotides read TGTGCCAGCTCACCCCCGGCAGGGAATAGCAATCAGCCCCAGCATTTT. It specifies CASSPPAGNSNQPQHF.

The rearrangement joins TRBV14 to TRBJ1-6, with 9 bases that match TRBD1. Germline V gene data show CDR1 as SGHDN and CDR2 as FVKESK. V was clipped by 4 bases and J by 4 bases; unmatched bases: 8. The CDR3 loop spans 17 amino acids. CDR3 bases: TGTGCCAGCAGCCCCCAACCCGGGACAGGGTATAATTCACCCCTCCACTTT. This encodes CASSPQPGTGYNSPLHF.

The rearrangement uses TRBV28 and TRBJ1-2; D gene unclear. With 3 bases removed from V and 5 bases from J, the gap between germline ends came to 7 bases. Germline loops: CDR1 MDHEN, CDR2 SYDVKM. The CDR3 contains 12 residues. The CDR3 region is CASSLRGYGYTF. CDR3 coding DNA: TGTGCCAGCAGTTTGAGAGGGTATGGCTACACCTTC.

The chain links TRBV7-2 to TRBJ1-3; D gene unclear. The CDR3 length is 16 residues. The V end was cut by 4 bases, the J end by 0 bases, with 13 bases between. CDR1 is SGHTA and CDR2 is FQGNSA in the germline V gene. The CDR3 is CASSSHQSGSGNTIYF. CDR3 DNA: TGTGCCAGCAGCTCCCATCAAAGCGGCTCTGGAAACACCATATATTTT.

The chain combines TRBV21-1 with TRBJ2-7; the D segment call TRBD1 is taken from the table without a DNA check. TRBV21-1 counts as a pseudogene. The CDR3 is 16 amino acids. The CDR3 DNA reads TGTGCCAGCAGCAAAGAACCAGGCCCTTTCTCCTACGAGCAGTACTTC. Encoded protein: CASSKEPGPFSYEQYF.

Here the CDR3 DNA reads TGTGCCAGCAGGTGGGGGGGCCGCACCGGGGAGCTGTTTTTT. It yields the protein CASRWGGRTGELFF. The chain has TRBV6-5 and TRBJ2-2; perhaps TRBD2 as D (7 bases). Trimming stripped 6 bases from V and 4 bases from J, with 12 bases between. CDR3 length: 14 residues. Germline V CDR1 and CDR2: MNHEY, SVGAGI.

The V call is TRBV15, the J call TRBJ2-7; no firm D call. This CDR3 has 13 amino acids. V lost 0 bases and J lost 12, with 15 bases in between. Germline V gives CDR1 LNHNV, CDR2 YYDKDF (reference sequence). The CDR3 DNA reads as TGTGCCACCAGCAGAGATCTCTTCCGGGTCCCGTACTTC. Translated, it gives CATSRDLFRVPYF.